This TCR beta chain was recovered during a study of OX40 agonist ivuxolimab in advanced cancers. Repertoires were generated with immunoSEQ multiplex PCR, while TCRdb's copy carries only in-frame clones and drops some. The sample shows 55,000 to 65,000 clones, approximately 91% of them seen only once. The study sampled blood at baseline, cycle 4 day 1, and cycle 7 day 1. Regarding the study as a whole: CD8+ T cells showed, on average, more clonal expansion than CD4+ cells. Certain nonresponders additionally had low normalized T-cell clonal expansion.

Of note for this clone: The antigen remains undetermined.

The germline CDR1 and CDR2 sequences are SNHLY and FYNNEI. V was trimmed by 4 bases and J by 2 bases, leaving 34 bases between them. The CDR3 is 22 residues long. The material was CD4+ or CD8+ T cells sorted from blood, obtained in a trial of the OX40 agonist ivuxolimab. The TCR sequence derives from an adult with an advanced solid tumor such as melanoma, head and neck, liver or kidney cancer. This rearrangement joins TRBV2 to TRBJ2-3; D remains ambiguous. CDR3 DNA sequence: TGTGCCAGCAGTGTGTGGGCCCCAGACGGCGTAGGGCACGAATATTCCACAGATACGCAGTATTTT. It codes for CASSVWAPDGVGHEYSTDTQYF.